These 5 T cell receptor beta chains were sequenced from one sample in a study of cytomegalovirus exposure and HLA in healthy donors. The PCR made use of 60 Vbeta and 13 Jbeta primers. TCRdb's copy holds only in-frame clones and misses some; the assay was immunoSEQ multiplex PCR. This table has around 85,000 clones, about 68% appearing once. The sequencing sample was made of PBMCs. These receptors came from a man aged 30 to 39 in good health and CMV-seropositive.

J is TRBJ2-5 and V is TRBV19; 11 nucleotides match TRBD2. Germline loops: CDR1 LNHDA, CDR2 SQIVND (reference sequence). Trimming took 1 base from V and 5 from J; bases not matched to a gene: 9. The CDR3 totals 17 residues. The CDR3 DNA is TGTGCCAGTAGTATAGGACTAGCGGGGAGTCGCCGGGAGACCCAGTACTTC. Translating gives CASSIGLAGSRRETQYF.

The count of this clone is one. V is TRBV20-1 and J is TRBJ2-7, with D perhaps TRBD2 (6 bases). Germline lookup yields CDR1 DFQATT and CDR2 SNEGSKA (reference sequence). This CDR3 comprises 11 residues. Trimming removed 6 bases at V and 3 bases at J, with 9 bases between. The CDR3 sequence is CSAEGFYEQYF. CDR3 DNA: TGCAGTGCGGAGGGCTTCTACGAGCAGTACTTC.

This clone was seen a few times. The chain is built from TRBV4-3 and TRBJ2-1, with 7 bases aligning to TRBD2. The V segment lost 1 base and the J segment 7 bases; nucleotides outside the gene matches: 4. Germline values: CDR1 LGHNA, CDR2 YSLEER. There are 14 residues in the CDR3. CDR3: CASSQGTRGNEQFF. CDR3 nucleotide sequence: TGCGCCAGCAGCCAAGGGACTAGAGGGAATGAGCAGTTCTTC.

The CDR3 DNA is TGTGCCAGCAGTCTGACAGGGAAAATTGGCTATGGCTACACCTTC. Translating gives CASSLTGKIGYGYTF. V gene TRBV27 combines with J gene TRBJ1-2, with 7 bases aligning to TRBD1. There are 15 residues in the CDR3. The V gene end was trimmed by 5 bases and the J gene end by 4 bases; junction bases not matched to a gene: 10. The germline gives CDR1 MNHEY, CDR2 SMNVEV (reference sequence).

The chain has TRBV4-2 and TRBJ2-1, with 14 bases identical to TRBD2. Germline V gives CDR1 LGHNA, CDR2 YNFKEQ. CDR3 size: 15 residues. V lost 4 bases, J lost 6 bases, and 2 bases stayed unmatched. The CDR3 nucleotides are TGTGCCAGCAGCCTCGGACTAGCGGGAGGCAATGAGCAGTTCTTC. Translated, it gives CASSLGLAGGNEQFF.